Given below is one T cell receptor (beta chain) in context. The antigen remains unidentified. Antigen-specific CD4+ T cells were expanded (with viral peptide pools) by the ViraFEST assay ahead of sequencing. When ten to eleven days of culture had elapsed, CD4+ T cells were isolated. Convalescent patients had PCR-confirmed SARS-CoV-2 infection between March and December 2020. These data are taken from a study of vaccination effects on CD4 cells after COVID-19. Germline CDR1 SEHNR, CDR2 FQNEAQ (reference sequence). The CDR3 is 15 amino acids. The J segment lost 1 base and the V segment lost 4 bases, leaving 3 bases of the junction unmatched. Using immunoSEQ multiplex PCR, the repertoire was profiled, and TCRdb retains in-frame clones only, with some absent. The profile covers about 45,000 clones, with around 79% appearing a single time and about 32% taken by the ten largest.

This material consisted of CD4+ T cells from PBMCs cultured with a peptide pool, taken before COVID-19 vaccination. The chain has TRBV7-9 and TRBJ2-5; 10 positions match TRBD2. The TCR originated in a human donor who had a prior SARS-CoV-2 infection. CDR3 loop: CASSSGLAAQETQYF. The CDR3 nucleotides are TGTGCCAGCAGCTCCGGACTAGCGGCCCAAGAGACCCAGTACTTC.